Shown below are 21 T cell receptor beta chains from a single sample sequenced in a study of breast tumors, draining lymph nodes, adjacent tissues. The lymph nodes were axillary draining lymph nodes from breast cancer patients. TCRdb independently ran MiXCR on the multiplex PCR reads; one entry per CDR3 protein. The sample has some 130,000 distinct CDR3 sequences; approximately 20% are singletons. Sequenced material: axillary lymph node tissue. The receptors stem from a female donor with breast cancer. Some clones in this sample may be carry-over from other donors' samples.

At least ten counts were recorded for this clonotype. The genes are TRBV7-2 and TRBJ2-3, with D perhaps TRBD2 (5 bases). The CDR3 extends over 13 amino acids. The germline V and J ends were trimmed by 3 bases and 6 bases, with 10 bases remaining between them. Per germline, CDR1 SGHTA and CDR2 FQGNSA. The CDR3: CASSFDRGDTQYF. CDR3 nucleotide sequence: TGTGCCAGCAGCTTTGATCGAGGGGATACGCAGTATTTT.

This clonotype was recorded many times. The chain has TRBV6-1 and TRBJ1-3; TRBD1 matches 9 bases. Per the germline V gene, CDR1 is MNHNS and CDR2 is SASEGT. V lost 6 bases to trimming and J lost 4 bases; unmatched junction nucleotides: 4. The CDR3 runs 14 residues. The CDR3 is CASRLGQGGNTIYF. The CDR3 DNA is TGTGCCAGCAGGTTGGGACAGGGAGGAAACACCATATATTTT.

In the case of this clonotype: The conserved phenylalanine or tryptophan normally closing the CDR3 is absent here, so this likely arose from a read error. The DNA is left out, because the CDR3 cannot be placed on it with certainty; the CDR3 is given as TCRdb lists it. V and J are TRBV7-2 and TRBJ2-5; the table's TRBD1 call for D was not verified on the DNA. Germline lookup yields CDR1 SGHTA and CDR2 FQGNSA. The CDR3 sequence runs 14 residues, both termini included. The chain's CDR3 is CASSYWDSQETRYL.

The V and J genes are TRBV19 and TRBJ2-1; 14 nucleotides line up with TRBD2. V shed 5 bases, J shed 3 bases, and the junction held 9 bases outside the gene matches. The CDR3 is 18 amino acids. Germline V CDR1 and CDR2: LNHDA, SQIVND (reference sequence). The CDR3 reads CASSSWTSGRTFYNEQFF. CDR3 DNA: TGTGCCAGTAGTTCCTGGACTAGCGGGAGGACCTTCTACAATGAGCAGTTCTTC.

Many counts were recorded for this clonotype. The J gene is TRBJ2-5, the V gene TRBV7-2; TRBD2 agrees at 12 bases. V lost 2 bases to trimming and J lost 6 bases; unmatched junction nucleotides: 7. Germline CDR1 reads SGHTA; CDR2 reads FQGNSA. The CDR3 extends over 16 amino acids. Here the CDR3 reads CASSLRLAGEGKTQYF. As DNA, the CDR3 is TGTGCCAGCAGCTTACGACTAGCGGGAGAGGGGAAGACCCAGTACTTC.

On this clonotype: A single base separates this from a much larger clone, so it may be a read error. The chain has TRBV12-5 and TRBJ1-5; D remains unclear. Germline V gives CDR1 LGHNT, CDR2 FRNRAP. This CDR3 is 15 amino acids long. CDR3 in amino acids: CASGLAGVLGQPQRF. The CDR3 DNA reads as TGTGCTAGTGGCCTGGCCGGGGTGTTGGGTCAGCCCCAGCGTTTT.

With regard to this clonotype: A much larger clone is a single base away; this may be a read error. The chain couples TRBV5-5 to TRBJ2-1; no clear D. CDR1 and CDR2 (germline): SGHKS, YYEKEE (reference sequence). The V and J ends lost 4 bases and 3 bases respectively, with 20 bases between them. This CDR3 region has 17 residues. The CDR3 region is CASSLRPRVRIYNEQFF. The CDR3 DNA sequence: TGTGCCAGCAGCCTACGGCCTAGAGTTCGCATCTACAATGAGCAGTTCTTC.

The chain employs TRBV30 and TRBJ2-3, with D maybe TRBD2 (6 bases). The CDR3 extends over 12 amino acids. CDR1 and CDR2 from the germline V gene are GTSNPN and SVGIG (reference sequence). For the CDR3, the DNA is TGTGCTTGGGACTTCAGCACAGATACGCAGTATTTT. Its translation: CAWDFSTDTQYF.

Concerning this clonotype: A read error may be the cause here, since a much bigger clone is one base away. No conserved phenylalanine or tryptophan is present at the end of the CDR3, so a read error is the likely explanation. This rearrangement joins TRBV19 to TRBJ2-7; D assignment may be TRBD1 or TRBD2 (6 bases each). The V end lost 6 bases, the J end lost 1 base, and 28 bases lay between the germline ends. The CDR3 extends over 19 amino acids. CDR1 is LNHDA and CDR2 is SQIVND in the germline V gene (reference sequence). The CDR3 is CASSHPGAGSFTDSYEQYL. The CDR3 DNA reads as TGTGCCAGTAGCCACCCGGGGGCAGGGAGTTTTACGGATTCCTACGAGCAGTACCTC.

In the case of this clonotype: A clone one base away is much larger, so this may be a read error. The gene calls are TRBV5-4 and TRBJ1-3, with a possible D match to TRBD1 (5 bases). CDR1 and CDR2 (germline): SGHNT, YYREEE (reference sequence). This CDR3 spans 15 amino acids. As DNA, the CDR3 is TGTGCCAGCAGTGCGAGGGGCGGATCAGGAAGCACCATATATTTT. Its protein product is CASSARGGSGSTIYF.

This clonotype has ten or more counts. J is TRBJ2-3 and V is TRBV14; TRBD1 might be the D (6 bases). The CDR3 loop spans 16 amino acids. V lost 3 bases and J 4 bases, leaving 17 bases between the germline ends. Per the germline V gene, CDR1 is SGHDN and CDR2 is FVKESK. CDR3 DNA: TGTGCCAGCAGCCATTATACAGGGCCAAGGGCAGATACGCAGTATTTT. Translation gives CASSHYTGPRADTQYF.

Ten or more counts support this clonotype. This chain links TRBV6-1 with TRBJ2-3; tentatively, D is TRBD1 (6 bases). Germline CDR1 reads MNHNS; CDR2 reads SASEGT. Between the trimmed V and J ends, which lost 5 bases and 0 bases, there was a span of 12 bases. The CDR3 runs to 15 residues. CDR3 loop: CASSLRTASTDTQYF. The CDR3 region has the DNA TGTGCCAGCAGTCTCCGGACAGCTAGCACAGATACGCAGTATTTT.

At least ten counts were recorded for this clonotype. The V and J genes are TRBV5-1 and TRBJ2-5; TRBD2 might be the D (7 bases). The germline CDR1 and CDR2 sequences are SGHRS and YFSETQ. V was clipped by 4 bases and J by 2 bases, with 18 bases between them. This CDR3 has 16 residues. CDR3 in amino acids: CASSVGGGVEQETQYF. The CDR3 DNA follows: TGCGCCAGCAGCGTGGGGGGGGGCGTCGAGCAAGAGACCCAGTACTTC.

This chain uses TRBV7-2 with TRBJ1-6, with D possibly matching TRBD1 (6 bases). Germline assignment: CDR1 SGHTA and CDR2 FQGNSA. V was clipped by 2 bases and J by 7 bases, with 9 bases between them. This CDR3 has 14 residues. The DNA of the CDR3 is TGTGCCAGCAGCTTATGGCAGGGGAATTCACCCCTCCACTTT. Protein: CASSLWQGNSPLHF.

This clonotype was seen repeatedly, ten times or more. CDR3 protein: CSAETGVTDTQYF. CDR3 bases: TGCAGTGCCGAGACAGGGGTCACAGATACGCAGTATTTT. V and J are TRBV20-1 and TRBJ2-3; 8 bases line up with TRBD1. V trimming: 6 bases; J trimming: 2 bases; junction bases outside the gene matches: 4. Germline loops: CDR1 DFQATT, CDR2 SNEGSKA (reference sequence). The CDR3 spans 13 residues.

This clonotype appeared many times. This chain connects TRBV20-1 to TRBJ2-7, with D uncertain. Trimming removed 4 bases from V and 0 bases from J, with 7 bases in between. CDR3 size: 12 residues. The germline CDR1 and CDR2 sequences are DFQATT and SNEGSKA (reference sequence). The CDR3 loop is CSATRTSYEQYF. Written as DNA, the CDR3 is TGCAGTGCTACTCGGACCTCCTACGAGCAGTACTTC.

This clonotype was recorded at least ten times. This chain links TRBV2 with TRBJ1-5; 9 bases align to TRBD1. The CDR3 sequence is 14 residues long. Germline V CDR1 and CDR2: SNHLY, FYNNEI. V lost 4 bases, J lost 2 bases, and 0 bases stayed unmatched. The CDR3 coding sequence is TGTGCCAGCAGTGGGACAGGGGGCAATCAGCCCCAGCATTTT. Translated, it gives CASSGTGGNQPQHF.

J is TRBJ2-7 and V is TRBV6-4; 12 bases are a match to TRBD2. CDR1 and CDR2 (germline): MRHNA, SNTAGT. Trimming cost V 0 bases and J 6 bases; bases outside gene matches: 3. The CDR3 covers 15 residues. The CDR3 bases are TGTGCCAGCAGTGACTCGACTAGCGGGAGCCGCGAGCAGTACTTC. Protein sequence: CASSDSTSGSREQYF.

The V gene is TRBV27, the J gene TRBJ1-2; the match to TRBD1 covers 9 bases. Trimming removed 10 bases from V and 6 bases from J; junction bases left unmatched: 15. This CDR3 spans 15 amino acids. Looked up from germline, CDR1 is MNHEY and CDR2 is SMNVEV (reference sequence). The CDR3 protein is CATRGLGTGYHGYTF. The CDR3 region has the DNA TGTGCCACAAGGGGTTTAGGGACAGGGTATCATGGCTACACCTTC.

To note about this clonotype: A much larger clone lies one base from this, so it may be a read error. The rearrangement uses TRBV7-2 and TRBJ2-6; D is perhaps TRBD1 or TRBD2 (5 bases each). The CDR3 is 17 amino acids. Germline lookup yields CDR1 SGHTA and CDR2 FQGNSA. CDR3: CASSPKTTGSGADVLTF. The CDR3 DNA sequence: TGTGCCAGCAGCCCGAAGACTACGGGATCTGGGGCCGACGTCCTGACTTTC.

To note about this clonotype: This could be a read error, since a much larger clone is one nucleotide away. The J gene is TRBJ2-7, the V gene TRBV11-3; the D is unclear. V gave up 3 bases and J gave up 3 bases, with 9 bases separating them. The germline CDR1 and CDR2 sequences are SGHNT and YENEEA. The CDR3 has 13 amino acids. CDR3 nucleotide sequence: TGTGCCAGCAGCTTTAACTGGAGCTACGAGCAGTACTTC. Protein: CASSFNWSYEQYF. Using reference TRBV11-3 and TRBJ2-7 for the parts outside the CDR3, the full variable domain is EAGVVQSPRYKIIEKKQPVAFWCNPISGHNTLYWYLQNLGQGPELLIRYENEEAVDDSQLPKDRFSAERLKGVDSTLKIQPAELGDSAVYLCASSFNWSYEQYFGPGTRLTVT.